What follows are 11 T cell receptor beta chains derived from one specimen sequenced in a study of blood T cell repertoires in COVID-19. Some clones are missing from TCRdb's copy, which holds only in-frame ones; the method was immunoSEQ multiplex PCR. Of roughly 150,000 clones listed, around nine tenths are singletons. Material for sequencing was peripheral blood. The receptors shown here come from a woman aged 80 or older with COVID-19, enrolled during active disease.

The V gene is TRBV19, the J gene TRBJ1-1, with 9 bases lining up with TRBD1. Per the germline V gene, CDR1 is LNHDA and CDR2 is SQIVND (reference sequence). V was clipped by 6 bases and J by 1 base; unmatched bases: 6. The CDR3 runs to 15 residues. The DNA for the CDR3 is TGTGCCAGTAGAGACCACAGGGGGCAGAACACTGAAGCTTTCTTT. Protein product: CASRDHRGQNTEAFF.

V and J are TRBV7-3 and TRBJ2-3; 8 bases line up with TRBD2. The CDR3 has 17 residues. Germline values: CDR1 SGHTA, CDR2 FQGTGA. Trimming cost V 5 bases and J 0 bases; bases outside gene matches: 10. This CDR3 reads CASSKGASGLSTDTQYF. The CDR3 DNA reads TGTGCCAGCAGCAAAGGGGCTAGCGGGCTCAGCACAGATACGCAGTATTTT.

This chain connects TRBV5-1 to TRBJ2-1; no reliable D call. V was pared by 4 bases and J by 6 bases, with 14 bases between. Germline-derived CDR1 and CDR2 are SGHRS and YFSETQ. The CDR3 is 14 residues long. CDR3 in amino acids: CASSVSRFGNEQFF. The CDR3 nucleotides read TGCGCCAGCAGCGTCTCTCGGTTTGGCAATGAGCAGTTCTTC.

This clone was observed a single time. The chain uses TRBV28 and TRBJ1-6; a weak D match, TRBD1 (5 bases). The CDR3 is made up of 12 amino acids. Germline lookup yields CDR1 MDHEN and CDR2 SYDVKM. The V gene lost 7 bases and the J gene lost 10 bases, with 11 bases spanning the gap. CDR3 loop: CASTRGESPLHF. The DNA for the CDR3 is TGTGCCAGCACTAGGGGTGAATCACCCCTCCACTTT.

CDR3 region: CASRPGLAGADTQYF. The CDR3 nucleotides read TGTGCCAGTAGACCGGGACTAGCGGGAGCCGATACGCAGTATTTT. This sequence joins TRBV19 and TRBJ2-3; 14 bases fit TRBD2. The junction had 5 bases not matched to a gene; V was cut back by 6 bases and J by 6 bases. This CDR3 is 15 amino acids long. Germline values: CDR1 LNHDA, CDR2 SQIVND (reference sequence).

The CDR3 loop reads CASSASRASYNEQFF. CDR3 nucleotide sequence: TGTGCCAGCAGCGCCAGCAGGGCGTCATACAATGAGCAGTTCTTC. The chain employs TRBV4-2 and TRBJ2-1, with D possibly TRBD1 on 5 matching bases. CDR3 length: 15 residues. V was trimmed by 5 bases and J by 4 bases, leaving 15 bases between them. Germline CDR1 and CDR2: LGHNA and YNFKEQ.

This chain uses TRBV5-4 with TRBJ2-1; 10 bases map to TRBD2. V lost 2 bases and J lost 6; bases outside the gene matches: 8. From germline, CDR1 is SGHNT and CDR2 YYREEE (reference sequence). This CDR3 has 16 residues. The chain's CDR3 is CASSLDPSGSGNEQFF. The CDR3 DNA reads as TGTGCCAGCAGCTTAGATCCTAGCGGGAGTGGCAATGAGCAGTTCTTC. Together with reference TRBV5-4 and TRBJ2-1, the CDR3 gives the full variable domain: ETGVTQSPTHLIKTRGQQVTLRCSSQSGHNTVSWYQQALGQGPQFIFQYYREEENGRGNFPPRFSGLQFPNYSSELNVNALELDDSALYLCASSLDPSGSGNEQFFGPGTRLTVL.

The gene calls are TRBV9 and TRBJ2-5; D possibly corresponds to TRBD1 (8 bases). The CDR3 is made up of 14 amino acids. CDR1 and CDR2 (germline): SGDLS, YYNGEE. The V and J ends lost 8 bases and 1 base respectively, with 15 bases between them. The CDR3 DNA follows: TGTGCCAGTAAACAGGGGGAGGGCCAAGAGACCCAGTACTTC. Its translation is CASKQGEGQETQYF.

The chain recombines TRBV3-1 (or the pseudogene TRBV3-2) with TRBJ2-7, with D possibly TRBD2 on 5 matching bases. Deletions cut 0 bases from V and 5 bases from J, with 17 bases between. This CDR3 spans 16 amino acids. The germline V gene has CDR1 LGHDT and CDR2 YNNKEL (reference sequence). The CDR3 loop reads CASSQESGGLVHEQYF. The CDR3 region has the DNA TGTGCCAGCAGCCAAGAGAGCGGAGGTTTAGTCCACGAGCAGTACTTC.

The J gene is TRBJ2-1, the V gene TRBV7-3, with 16 bases matching TRBD2. The CDR3 is made up of 15 amino acids. Germline V gene lookup returns CDR1 SGHTA and CDR2 FQGTGA. V shed 3 bases and J 9 bases; nucleotides not matched to a gene: 2. The CDR3 reads CASSLGLAGGVEQFF. The CDR3 bases are TGTGCCAGCAGCTTGGGACTAGCGGGAGGGGTTGAGCAGTTCTTC.

This clone appeared a single time. The chain links TRBV3-1 (or the pseudogene TRBV3-2) to TRBJ2-1; TRBD2 aligns across 9 bases. The CDR3 length is 13 residues. CDR1 is LGHDT and CDR2 is YNNKEL in the germline V gene (reference sequence). The V and J ends lost 3 bases and 8 bases, in that order; junction bases with no gene match: 2. CDR3 DNA: TGTGCCAGCAGCCACCTAGCGGGACATGAGCAGTTCTTC. Translated, it gives CASSHLAGHEQFF.